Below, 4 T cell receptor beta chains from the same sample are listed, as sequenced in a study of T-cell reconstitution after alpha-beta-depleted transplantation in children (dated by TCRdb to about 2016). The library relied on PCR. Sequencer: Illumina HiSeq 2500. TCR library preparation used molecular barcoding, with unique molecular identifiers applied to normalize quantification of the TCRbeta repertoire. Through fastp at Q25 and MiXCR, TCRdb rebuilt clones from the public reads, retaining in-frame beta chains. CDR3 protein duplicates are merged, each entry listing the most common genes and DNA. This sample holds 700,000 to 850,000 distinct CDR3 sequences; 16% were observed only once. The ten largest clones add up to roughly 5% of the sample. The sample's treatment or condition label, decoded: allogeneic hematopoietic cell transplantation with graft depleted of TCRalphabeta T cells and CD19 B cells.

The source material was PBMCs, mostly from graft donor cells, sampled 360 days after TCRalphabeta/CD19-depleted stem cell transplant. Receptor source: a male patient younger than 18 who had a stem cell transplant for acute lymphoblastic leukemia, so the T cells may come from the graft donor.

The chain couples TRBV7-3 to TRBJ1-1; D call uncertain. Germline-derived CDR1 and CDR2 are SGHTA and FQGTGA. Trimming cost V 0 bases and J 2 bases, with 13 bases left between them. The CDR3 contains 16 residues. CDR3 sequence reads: CASSLTLAGGNTEAFF. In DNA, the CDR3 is TGTGCCAGCAGCTTAACATTAGCTGGAGGCAACACTGAAGCTTTCTTT.

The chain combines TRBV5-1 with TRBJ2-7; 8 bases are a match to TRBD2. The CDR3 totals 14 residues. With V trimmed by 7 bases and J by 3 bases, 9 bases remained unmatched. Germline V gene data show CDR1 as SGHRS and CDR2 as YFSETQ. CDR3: CASSSAGDSYEQYF. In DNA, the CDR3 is TGCGCCAGCTCCTCAGCGGGGGATAGCTACGAGCAGTACTTC.

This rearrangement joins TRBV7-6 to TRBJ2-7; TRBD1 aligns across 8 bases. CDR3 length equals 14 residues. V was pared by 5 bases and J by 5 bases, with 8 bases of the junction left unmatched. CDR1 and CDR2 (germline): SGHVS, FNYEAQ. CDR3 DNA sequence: TGTGCCAGCAGCCCCCGGACAGGGTCCAACGAGCAGTACTTC. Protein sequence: CASSPRTGSNEQYF.

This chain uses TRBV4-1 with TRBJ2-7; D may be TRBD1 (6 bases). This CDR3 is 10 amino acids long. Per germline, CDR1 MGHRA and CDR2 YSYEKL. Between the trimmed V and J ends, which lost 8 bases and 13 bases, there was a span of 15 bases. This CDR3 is CASRGTHVYF. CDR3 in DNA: TGCGCCAGCCGTGGGACACACGTTTACTTC.